This T cell receptor (beta chain) was profiled in a study of cytomegalovirus exposure and HLA in healthy donors. The germline V gene encodes CDR1 MNHEY and CDR2 SMNVEV (reference sequence). The CDR3 has 13 amino acids. The junction had 7 bases not matched to a gene; V was cut back by 11 bases and J by 4 bases. Method: immunoSEQ multiplex PCR; TCRdb's copy keeps in-frame clones and lacks some. Counted here are 150,000 to 200,000 clones, more than 75% occurring once; the ten biggest clones make up roughly 1.5%. The V call is TRBV27, the J call TRBJ2-7, with 11 positions matching TRBD2. The sample was PBMCs. The TCR sequence derives from a woman aged 18 to 35 in good health and CMV-seronegative. CDR3 protein: CAVRTSGLYEQYF. In DNA, the CDR3 is TGTGCCGTACGGACTAGCGGGCTTTACGAGCAGTACTTC.